These T cell receptor beta chains were read from a single sample in a study of blood T cell repertoires in COVID-19. Assay used: immunoSEQ multiplex PCR; TCRdb lists only in-frame clones, some missing. The sample contains over 200,000 clones, roughly 90% of which appear only once. Sequencing input: peripheral blood. The receptors here all came from a man between 35 and 55 years old with active or convalescent COVID-19. The CDR3 runs from the conserved cysteine through the conserved F or W. The order of the fields is V gene, J gene, D gene, clone size, CDR3 protein, CDR3 DNA. A D gene is named only where the DNA matches it firmly. Not every row has a clone size; where given, it reads once, few, many or a size class.

>TRBV19|TRBJ1-1|.|.
CASRQGLNTEAFF
TGTGCCAGTAGACAGGGCCTGAACACTGAAGCTTTCTTT
>TRBV16|TRBJ1-5|.|.
CASTDYSNQPQHF
TGTGCCAGCACAGATTATAGCAATCAGCCCCAGCATTTT
>TRBV7-9|TRBJ2-7|TRBD2|.
CASSPSGRGGEQYF
TGTGCCAGCAGCCCTAGCGGGAGAGGGGGCGAGCAGTACTTC
>TRBV2|TRBJ1-6|.|once
CASIGTENSPLHF
TGTGCCAGCATCGGGACTGAAAATTCACCCCTCCACTTT
>TRBV6-5|TRBJ1-1|.|.
CASSSQGLTEAFF
TGTGCCAGCAGTTCTCAGGGGTTAACTGAAGCTTTCTTT
>TRBV4-1|TRBJ2-7|.|.
CASSQDHSVYEQYF
TGCGCCAGCAGCCAAGACCATAGTGTCTACGAGCAGTACTTC
>TRBV27|TRBJ1-1|.|.
CASSYSPRQGTEAFF
TGTGCCAGCAGTTACTCCCCCCGTCAGGGCACTGAAGCTTTCTTT
>TRBV12-3/TRBV12-4|TRBJ2-7|.|.
CASSSRGYEQYF
TGTGCCAGCAGTTCCCGGGGATACGAGCAGTACTTC
>TRBV11-2|TRBJ1-2|.|few
CASSLTGDYGYTF
TGTGCCAGCAGCTTAACCGGGGACTATGGCTACACCTTC
>TRBV5-1|TRBJ2-1|TRBD1|.
CASSLGQGANNEQFF
TGCGCCAGCAGCTTGGGACAGGGGGCGAACAATGAGCAGTTCTTC
>TRBV2|TRBJ2-7|.|few
CASSELGDEQYF
TGTGCCAGCAGTGAACTCGGGGACGAGCAGTACTTC
>TRBV7-9|TRBJ1-4|TRBD1|.
CASSSSLTGTLFF
TGTGCCAGCAGCTCCTCGTTGACAGGGACACTGTTTTTT
>TRBV23-1|TRBJ1-1|TRBD1|few
CASSQSQPSTGDTEAFF
TGCGCCAGCAGTCAATCCCAACCGTCGACAGGGGACACTGAAGCTTTCTTT
>TRBV7-6|TRBJ1-4|.|.
CASSLGTPGTRGKLFF
TGTGCCAGCAGCTTGGGGACCCCGGGGACCAGGGGAAAACTGTTTTTT
>TRBV7-3|TRBJ2-5|.|.
CASSLSQIKGQETQYF
TGTGCCAGCAGCCTTAGTCAAATTAAGGGGCAAGAGACCCAGTACTTC
>TRBV6-1|TRBJ2-7|.|.
CASSETQGFYEQYF
TGTGCCAGCAGTGAAACGCAGGGCTTCTACGAGCAGTACTTC
>TRBV29-1|TRBJ2-5|.|.
CSVGGVNRPEGTQYF
TGCAGCGTCGGAGGGGTGAACAGGCCGGAGGGGACCCAGTACTTC
>TRBV4-1|TRBJ1-6|.|.
CASSSPTSGVNSPLHF
TGCGCCAGCAGCAGCCCGACTTCAGGGGTGAATTCACCCCTCCACTTT
>TRBV27|TRBJ1-5|.|.
CASSFLSGQPQHF
TGTGCCAGCAGTTTTCTTTCAGGGCAGCCCCAGCATTTT
>TRBV30|TRBJ2-7|.|.
CAWSAPTGRSYEQYF
TGTGCCTGGAGTGCCCCGACAGGACGATCCTACGAGCAGTACTTC
>TRBV6-5|TRBJ1-2|.|once
CASTERGVNYGYTF
TGTGCCAGCACCGAACGGGGAGTTAACTATGGCTACACCTTC
>TRBV3-1/TRBV3-2|TRBJ1-6|TRBD1|.
CASSPGTGSAPLHF
TGTGCCAGCAGCCCAGGGACAGGGTCCGCACCCCTCCACTTT
>TRBV9|TRBJ1-6|TRBD1|.
CASSVRDSSYNSPLHF
TGTGCCAGCAGCGTTAGGGACAGCTCCTATAATTCACCCCTCCACTTT
>TRBV3-1/TRBV3-2|TRBJ1-2|.|.
CASSQDTASTDYGYTF
TGTGCCAGCAGCCAAGATACCGCATCCACAGACTATGGCTACACCTTC
>TRBV10-3|TRBJ2-7|.|.
CAISEEAYEQYF
TGTGCCATCAGTGAAGAGGCCTACGAGCAGTACTTC
>TRBV30|TRBJ2-3|.|.
CAWSARGATDTQYF
TGTGCCTGGAGTGCCCGGGGGGCCACAGATACGCAGTATTTT
>TRBV7-9|TRBJ1-2|.|.
CASSPSRQMYGYTF
TGTGCCAGCAGCCCCTCCCGACAGATGTATGGCTACACCTTC
>TRBV28|TRBJ2-1|TRBD2|.
CASSYRLAGSYNEQFF
TGTGCCAGCAGTTACAGACTAGCGGGGTCCTACAATGAGCAGTTCTTC
>TRBV30|TRBJ2-7|.|.
CAWSSQGGYEQYF
TGTGCCTGGAGTAGCCAGGGAGGCTACGAGCAGTACTTC